The source of this TCR beta chain is a study of T cell changes during pregnancy in multiple sclerosis. V shed 8 bases and J shed 8 bases, with 19 bases lying between them. The CDR3 totals 15 residues. Looked up from germline, CDR1 is MNHEY and CDR2 is SVGAGI. The sample holds a few counts of this clone. TCRdb's copy holds only in-frame clones and misses some; the assay was immunoSEQ multiplex PCR. The profile covers roughly 87,000 clones, with about 91% appearing a single time and 3.5% taken by the ten largest. Sequencing used PBMCs, obtained in the first trimester of pregnancy. The chain is built from TRBV6-5 and TRBJ1-6; D is perhaps TRBD1 (6 bases). This sequence was found in a female donor in good health, serving as a control in a pregnancy study. Some clones in this sample may be carry-over from other donors' samples. The CDR3 region is CASSDSTNIHSPLHF. The CDR3 DNA is TGTGCCAGCTCGGACAGTACTAACATCCATTCACCCCTCCACTTT.